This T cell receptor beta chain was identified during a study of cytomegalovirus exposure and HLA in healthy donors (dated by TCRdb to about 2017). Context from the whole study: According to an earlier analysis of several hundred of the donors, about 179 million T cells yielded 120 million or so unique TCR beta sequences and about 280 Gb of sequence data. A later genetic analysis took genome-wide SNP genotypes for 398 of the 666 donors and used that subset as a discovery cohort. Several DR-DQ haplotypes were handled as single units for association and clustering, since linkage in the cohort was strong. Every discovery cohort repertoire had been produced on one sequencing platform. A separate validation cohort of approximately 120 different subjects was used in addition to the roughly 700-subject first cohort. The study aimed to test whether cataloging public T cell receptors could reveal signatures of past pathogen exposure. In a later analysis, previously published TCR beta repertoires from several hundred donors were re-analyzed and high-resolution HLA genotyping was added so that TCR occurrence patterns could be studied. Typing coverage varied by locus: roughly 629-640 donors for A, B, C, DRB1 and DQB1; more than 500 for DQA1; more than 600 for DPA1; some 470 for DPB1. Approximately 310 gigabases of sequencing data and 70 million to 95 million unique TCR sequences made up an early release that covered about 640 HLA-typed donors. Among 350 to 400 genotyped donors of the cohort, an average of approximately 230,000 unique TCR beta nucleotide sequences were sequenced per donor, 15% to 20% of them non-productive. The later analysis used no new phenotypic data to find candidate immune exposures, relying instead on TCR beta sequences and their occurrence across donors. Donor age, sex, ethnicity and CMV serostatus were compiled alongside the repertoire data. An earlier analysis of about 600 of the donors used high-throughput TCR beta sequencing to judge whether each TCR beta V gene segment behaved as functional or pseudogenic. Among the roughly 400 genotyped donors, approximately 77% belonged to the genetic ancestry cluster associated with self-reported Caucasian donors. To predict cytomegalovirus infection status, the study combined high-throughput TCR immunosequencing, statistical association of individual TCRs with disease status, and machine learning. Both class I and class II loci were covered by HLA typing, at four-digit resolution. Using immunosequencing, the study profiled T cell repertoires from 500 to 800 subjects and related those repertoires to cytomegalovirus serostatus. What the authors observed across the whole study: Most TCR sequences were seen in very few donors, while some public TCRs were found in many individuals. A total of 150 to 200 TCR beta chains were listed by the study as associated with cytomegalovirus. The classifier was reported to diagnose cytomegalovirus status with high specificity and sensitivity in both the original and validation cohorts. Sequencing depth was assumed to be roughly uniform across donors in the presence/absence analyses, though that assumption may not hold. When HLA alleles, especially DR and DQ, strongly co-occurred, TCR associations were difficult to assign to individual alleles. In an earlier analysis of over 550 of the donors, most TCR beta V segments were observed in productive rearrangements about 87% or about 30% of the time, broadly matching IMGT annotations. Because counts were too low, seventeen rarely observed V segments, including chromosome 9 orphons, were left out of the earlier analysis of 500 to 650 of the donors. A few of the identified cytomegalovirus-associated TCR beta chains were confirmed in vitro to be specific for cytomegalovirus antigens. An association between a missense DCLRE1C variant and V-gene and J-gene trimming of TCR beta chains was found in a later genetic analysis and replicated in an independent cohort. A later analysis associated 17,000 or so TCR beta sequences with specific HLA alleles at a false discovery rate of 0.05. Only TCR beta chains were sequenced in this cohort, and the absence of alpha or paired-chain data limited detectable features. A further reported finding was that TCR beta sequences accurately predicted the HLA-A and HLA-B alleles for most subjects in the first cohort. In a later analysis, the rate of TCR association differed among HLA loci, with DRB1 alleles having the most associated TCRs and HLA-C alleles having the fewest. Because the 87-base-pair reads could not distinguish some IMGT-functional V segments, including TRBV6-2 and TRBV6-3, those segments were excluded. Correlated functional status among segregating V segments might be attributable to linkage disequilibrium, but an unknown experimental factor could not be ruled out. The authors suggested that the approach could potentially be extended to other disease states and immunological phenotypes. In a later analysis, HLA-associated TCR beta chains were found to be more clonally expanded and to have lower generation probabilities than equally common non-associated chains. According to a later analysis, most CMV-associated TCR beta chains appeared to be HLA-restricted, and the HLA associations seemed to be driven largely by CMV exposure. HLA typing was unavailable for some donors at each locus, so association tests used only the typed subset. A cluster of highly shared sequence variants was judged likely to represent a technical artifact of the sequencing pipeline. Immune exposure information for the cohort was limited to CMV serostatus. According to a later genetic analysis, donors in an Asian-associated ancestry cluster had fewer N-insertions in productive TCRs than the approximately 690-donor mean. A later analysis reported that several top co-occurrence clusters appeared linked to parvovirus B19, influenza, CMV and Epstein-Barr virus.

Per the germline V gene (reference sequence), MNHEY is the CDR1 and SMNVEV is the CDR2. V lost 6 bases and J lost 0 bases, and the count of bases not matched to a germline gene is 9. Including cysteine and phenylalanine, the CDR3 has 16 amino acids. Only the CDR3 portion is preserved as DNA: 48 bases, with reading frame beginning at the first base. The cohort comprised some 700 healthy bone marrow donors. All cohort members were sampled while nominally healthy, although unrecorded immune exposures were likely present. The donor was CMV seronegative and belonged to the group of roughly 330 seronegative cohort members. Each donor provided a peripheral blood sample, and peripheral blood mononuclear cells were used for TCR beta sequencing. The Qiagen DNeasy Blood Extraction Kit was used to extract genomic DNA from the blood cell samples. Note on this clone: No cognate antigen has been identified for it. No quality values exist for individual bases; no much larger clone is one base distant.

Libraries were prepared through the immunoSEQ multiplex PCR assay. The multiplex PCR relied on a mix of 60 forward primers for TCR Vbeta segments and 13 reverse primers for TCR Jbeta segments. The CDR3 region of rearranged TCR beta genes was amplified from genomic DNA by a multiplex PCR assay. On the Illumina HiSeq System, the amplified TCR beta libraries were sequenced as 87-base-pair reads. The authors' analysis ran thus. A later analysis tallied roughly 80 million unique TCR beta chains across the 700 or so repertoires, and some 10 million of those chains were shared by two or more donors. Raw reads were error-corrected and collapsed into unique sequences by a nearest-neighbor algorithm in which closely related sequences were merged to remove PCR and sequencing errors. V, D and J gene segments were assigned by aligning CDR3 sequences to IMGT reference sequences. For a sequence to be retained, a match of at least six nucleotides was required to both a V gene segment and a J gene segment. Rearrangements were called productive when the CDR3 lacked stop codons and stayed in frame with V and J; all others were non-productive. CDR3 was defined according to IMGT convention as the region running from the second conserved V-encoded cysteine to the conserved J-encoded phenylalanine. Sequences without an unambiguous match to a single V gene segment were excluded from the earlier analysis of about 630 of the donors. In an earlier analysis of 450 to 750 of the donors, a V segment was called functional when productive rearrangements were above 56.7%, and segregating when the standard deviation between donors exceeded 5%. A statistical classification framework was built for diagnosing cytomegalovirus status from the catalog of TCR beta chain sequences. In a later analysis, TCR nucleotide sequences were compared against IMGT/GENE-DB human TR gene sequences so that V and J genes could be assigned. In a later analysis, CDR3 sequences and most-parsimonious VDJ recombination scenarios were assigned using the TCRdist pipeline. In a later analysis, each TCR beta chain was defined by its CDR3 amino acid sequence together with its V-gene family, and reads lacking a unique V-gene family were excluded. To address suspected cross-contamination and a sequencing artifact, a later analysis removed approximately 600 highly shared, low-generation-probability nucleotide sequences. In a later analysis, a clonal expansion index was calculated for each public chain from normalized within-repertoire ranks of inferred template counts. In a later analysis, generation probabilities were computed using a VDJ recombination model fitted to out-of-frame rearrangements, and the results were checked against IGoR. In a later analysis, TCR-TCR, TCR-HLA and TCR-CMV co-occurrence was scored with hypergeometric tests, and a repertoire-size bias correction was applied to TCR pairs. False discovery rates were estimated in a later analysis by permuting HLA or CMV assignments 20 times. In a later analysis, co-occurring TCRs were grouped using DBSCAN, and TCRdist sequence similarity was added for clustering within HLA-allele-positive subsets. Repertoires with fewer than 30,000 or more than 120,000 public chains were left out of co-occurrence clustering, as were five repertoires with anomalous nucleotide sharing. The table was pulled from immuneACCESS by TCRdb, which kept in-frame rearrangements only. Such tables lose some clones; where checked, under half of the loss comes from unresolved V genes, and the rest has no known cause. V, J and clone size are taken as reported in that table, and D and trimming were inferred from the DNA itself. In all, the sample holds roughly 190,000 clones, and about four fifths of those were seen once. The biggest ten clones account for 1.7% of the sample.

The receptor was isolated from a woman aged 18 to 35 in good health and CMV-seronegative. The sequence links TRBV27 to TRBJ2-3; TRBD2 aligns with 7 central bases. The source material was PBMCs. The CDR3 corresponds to CASRGETSPSTDTQYF. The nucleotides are TGTGCCAGCAGGGGGGAGACTAGCCCTAGCACAGATACGCAGTATTTT.